The 12 T cell receptor beta chains given below trace back to one sample, sequenced in a study of shared clonotypes between healthy human individuals. Assay used: immunoSEQ multiplex PCR; TCRdb lists only in-frame clones, some missing. The profile shows approximately 510,000 clones, around 74% of them singletons. The sequencing input was PBMCs. The origin of the receptors is a woman between 40 and 50 years old in good health. Some clones in this sample may be carry-over from other donors' samples.

The chain uses TRBV4-1 and TRBJ1-5; D is undetermined. The CDR3 totals 13 residues. Germline loops: CDR1 MGHRA, CDR2 YSYEKL. With 5 bases removed from V and 5 bases from J, the gap between germline ends came to 10 bases. CDR3 loop: CASSGERDQPQHF. CDR3 sequence (DNA): TGCGCCAGCAGCGGCGAAAGGGATCAGCCCCAGCATTTT.

V usage is TRBV4-3 and J usage is TRBJ2-2; 9 nucleotides align to TRBD2. CDR1 and CDR2 (germline): LGHNA, YSLEER. V was pared by 1 base and J by 6 bases, with 6 bases of the junction left unmatched. The CDR3 is 16 residues long. CDR3 sequence reads: CASSQGLAGSSGELFF. Here the CDR3 DNA reads TGCGCCAGCAGCCAAGGTCTAGCGGGATCTTCCGGGGAGCTGTTTTTT.

In nucleotides, the CDR3 is TGTGCCAGCAGCGTGCGGGGCGGGAGGAGCACAGATACGCAGTATTTT. The encoded protein is CASSVRGGRSTDTQYF. V and J are TRBV9 and TRBJ2-3; 8 bases fit TRBD2. In germline, CDR1 is SGDLS, CDR2 YYNGEE. The V gene end was trimmed by 2 bases and the J gene end by 0 bases; junction bases not matched to a gene: 5. The CDR3 has 16 residues. The whole variable domain, filled in from reference TRBV9 and TRBJ2-3, reads DSGVTQTPKHLITATGQRVTLRCSPRSGDLSVYWYQQSLDQGLQFLIQYYNGEERAKGNILERFSAQQFPDLHSELNLSSLELGDSALYFCASSVRGGRSTDTQYFGPGTRLTVL.

In its sample, this clone was seen a few times. The CDR3 DNA sequence: TGTGCCAGCAGCTTGGGGGTCAGCCTCACAGATACGCAGTATTTT. It encodes CASSLGVSLTDTQYF. The chain combines TRBV5-4 with TRBJ2-3; D is unclear. CDR1 and CDR2 (germline): SGHNT, YYREEE (reference sequence). The CDR3 runs 15 residues. V was shortened by 0 bases and J by 2 bases, with 10 bases between the two germline ends.

This clone was seen ten or more times. The chain uses TRBV28 and TRBJ1-2; TRBD1 is a possible D gene (5 bases). This CDR3 contains 15 residues. V was trimmed by 8 bases and J by 8 bases, leaving 24 bases between them. The germline V gene has CDR1 MDHEN and CDR2 SYDVKM. CDR3 coding DNA: TGTGCCAGCCTCGATTTCCCCGGGACGAGAAAAGGCTACACCTTC. Protein sequence: CASLDFPGTRKGYTF.

The chain uses TRBV5-4 and TRBJ1-1, with D unresolved. This CDR3 is built from 14 residues. Trimming pared 0 bases from V and 4 bases from J, leaving 10 bases between. CDR1 SGHNT and CDR2 YYREEE come from the germline V gene (reference sequence). CDR3 nucleotides: TGTGCCAGCAGCTTGGGCCAGGTGGGCACTGAAGCTTTCTTT. It encodes CASSLGQVGTEAFF. The full variable domain, completed using reference TRBV5-4 and TRBJ1-1, is ETGVTQSPTHLIKTRGQQVTLRCSSQSGHNTVSWYQQALGQGPQFIFQYYREEENGRGNFPPRFSGLQFPNYSSELNVNALELDDSALYLCASSLGQVGTEAFFGQGTRLTVV.

The chain recombines TRBV18 with TRBJ2-7, with unresolved D. Germline V lookup: CDR1 KGHSH, CDR2 LQKENI. V lost 2 bases, J lost 6 bases, and 11 bases lay in between. This CDR3 comprises 13 residues. In DNA, the CDR3 is TGTGCCAGCTCACCAACAGAGATGGGCGAGCAGTACTTC. The encoded protein is CASSPTEMGEQYF.

CDR3 sequence: CASRQGTGELFF. The DNA for the CDR3 is TGTGCCAGCAGGCAGGGAACCGGGGAGCTGTTTTTT. The rearrangement joins TRBV7-9 to TRBJ2-2; possible D gene TRBD1, 5 bases. Germline values: CDR1 SEHNR, CDR2 FQNEAQ (reference sequence). The CDR3 runs 12 residues. Trimming took off 6 bases at V and 5 bases at J, with 7 bases between the two ends.

The V and J genes are TRBV27 and TRBJ2-1, with 8 bases fitting TRBD1. CDR1 is MNHEY, CDR2 SMNVEV, per germline (reference sequence). The CDR3 length is 19 residues. The J segment lost 2 bases and the V segment lost 3 bases, leaving 15 bases of the junction unmatched. This CDR3 is CASSFLGRTGFSAYNEQFF. The CDR3 DNA reads as TGTGCCAGCAGTTTCCTAGGGAGGACAGGGTTTAGCGCCTACAATGAGCAGTTCTTC.

This clone has only one observation. The chain joins TRBV5-1 to TRBJ2-3; 7 bases agree with TRBD2. CDR1 and CDR2 from the germline V gene are SGHRS and YFSETQ. J was trimmed by 1 base and V by 3 bases; bases with no gene match: 11. The CDR3 loop spans 17 amino acids. CDR3 protein: CASSSSPLAARTDTQYF. CDR3 bases: TGCGCCAGCAGCTCGTCCCCTCTAGCGGCCCGCACAGATACGCAGTATTTT.

V usage is TRBV7-9 and J usage is TRBJ2-3; unclear D gene. Trimming removed 5 bases at V and 0 bases at J, with 12 bases between. This CDR3 is built from 15 residues. CDR1 SEHNR and CDR2 FQNEAQ come from the germline V gene (reference sequence). CDR3 DNA: TGTGCCAGCAGCCCACATATCCCTAGCACAGATACGCAGTATTTT. This sequence encodes CASSPHIPSTDTQYF.

The chain has TRBV19 and TRBJ2-5, with D unclear. V lost 1 base to trimming and J lost 10 bases, with 13 bases between them. CDR3 length equals 13 residues. CDR1 is LNHDA, CDR2 SQIVND, per germline (reference sequence). This chain's CDR3 is CASSIGRHSDQYF. The CDR3 region has the DNA TGTGCCAGTAGTATAGGTCGCCATAGTGACCAGTACTTC. Supplemented by reference TRBV19 and TRBJ2-5, the full variable domain reads DGGITQSPKYLFRKEGQNVTLSCEQNLNHDAMYWYRQDPGQGLRLIYYSQIVNDFQKGDIAEGYSVSREKKESFPLTVTSAQKNPTAFYLCASSIGRHSDQYFGPGTRLLVL.